The 16 T cell receptor beta chains listed next were all sequenced from one sample in a study of neoadjuvant nivolumab and ipilimumab in lung cancer. TCRdb's copy holds only in-frame clones and misses some; the assay was immunoSEQ multiplex PCR. Of approximately 17,000 clones in the sample, 76% were seen once. Sequenced material: tumor tissue, taken after neoadjuvant nivolumab, alone or with ipilimumab, at or shortly before surgery. These receptors originate from an adult with non-small cell lung cancer.

Here the CDR3 DNA reads TGTGCCAGCAGCTCCCTACAGGGTCTCTATGGCTACACCTTC. It specifies CASSSLQGLYGYTF. The chain carries TRBV5-8 and TRBJ1-2; perhaps TRBD1 as D (6 bases). The germline V and J ends were trimmed by 3 bases and 4 bases, with 13 bases remaining between them. This CDR3 has 14 residues. The V gene's germline CDR1 is SGHTS and CDR2 YDEGEE.

The chain uses TRBV11-2 and TRBJ2-7, with D perhaps TRBD2 (6 bases). Germline CDR1 is SGHAT and CDR2 is FQNNGV. The CDR3 loop spans 12 amino acids. V gave up 1 base and J gave up 7 bases, with 8 bases separating them. DNA for the CDR3: TGTGCCAGCAGCTTAGGGGCGGGGGAGCAGTACTTC. Translation gives CASSLGAGEQYF.

This clone was counted once. The chain couples TRBV6-5 to TRBJ2-5; D uncertain. The CDR3 spans 13 residues. V lost 5 bases, J lost 3 bases, and 10 bases lay in between. CDR1 MNHEY and CDR2 SVGAGI come from the germline V gene. The CDR3 reads CASSGRSKETQYF. In DNA, the CDR3 is TGTGCCAGCAGTGGACGCAGCAAAGAGACCCAGTACTTC.

The chain couples TRBV6-6 to TRBJ2-1, with 7 bases that match TRBD1. V was clipped by 6 bases and J by 7 bases; unmatched bases: 6. Germline V lookup: CDR1 MNHNY, CDR2 SVGAGI (reference sequence). The length of the CDR3 is 13 residues. CDR3 residues: CASRWTGGNEQFF. CDR3 nucleotide sequence: TGTGCCAGCAGGTGGACAGGCGGGAATGAGCAGTTCTTC.

This clone appeared once. The V and J genes are TRBV6-5 and TRBJ1-2, with D possibly TRBD1 on 6 matching bases. The CDR3 consists of 14 residues. The germline V and J ends were trimmed by 4 bases and 8 bases, with 17 bases remaining between them. Germline CDR1 MNHEY, CDR2 SVGAGI. The CDR3 nucleotides read TGTGCCAGCAGTTGGGGGCTAAACTCGAACGGCTACACCTTC. This gives the protein CASSWGLNSNGYTF.

The chain couples TRBV4-3 to TRBJ2-1; D might be TRBD1 or TRBD2, each matching 5 bases. CDR3 length equals 15 residues. CDR1 is LGHNA, CDR2 YSLEER, per germline. Trimming left V 1 base short and J 7 bases short, with 14 bases between. The CDR3 is CASSQGQQGRNEQFF. The CDR3 nucleotides read TGCGCCAGCAGCCAAGGTCAGCAGGGACGGAATGAGCAGTTCTTC.

This clone showed up just once. CDR3: CASSPGTEFGELFF. For the CDR3, the DNA is TGTGCCAGCAGTCCCGGGACAGAGTTTGGGGAACTGTTTTTT. V gene TRBV6-1 combines with J gene TRBJ1-4, with TRBD1 identical over 7 bases. Germline V gene data show CDR1 as MNHNS and CDR2 as SASEGT. The CDR3 totals 14 residues. Trimming removed 5 bases from V and 12 bases from J; junction bases left unmatched: 12.

This chain connects TRBV5-1 to TRBJ2-3; 10 bases map to TRBD1. The germline V gene encodes CDR1 SGHRS and CDR2 YFSETQ. The CDR3 totals 16 residues. Trimming cost V 4 bases and J 8 bases; bases outside gene matches: 13. The CDR3 sequence is CASSDQPGQGLGTQYF. The CDR3 DNA follows: TGCGCCAGCAGCGATCAACCGGGACAGGGGTTGGGTACGCAGTATTTT.

This clone was seen a handful of times. V usage is TRBV5-1 and J usage is TRBJ1-4; TRBD1 matches 8 bases. The CDR3 runs to 15 residues. Trimming took 4 bases from V and 5 from J; bases not matched to a gene: 7. Per germline, CDR1 SGHRS and CDR2 YFSETQ. Here the CDR3 reads CASSGTGQDNEKLFF. For the CDR3, the DNA is TGCGCCAGCAGCGGGACGGGACAGGACAATGAAAAACTGTTTTTT. Combining the CDR3 with reference TRBV5-1 and TRBJ1-4 gives the whole variable domain KAGVTQTPRYLIKTRGQQVTLSCSPISGHRSVSWYQQTPGQGLQFLFEYFSETQRNKGNFPGRFSGRQFSNSRSEMNVSTLELGDSALYLCASSGTGQDNEKLFFGSGTQLSVL.

This chain connects TRBV5-1 to TRBJ1-2, with D maybe TRBD1 (6 bases). This CDR3 region has 16 residues. In germline, CDR1 is SGHRS, CDR2 YFSETQ. V was trimmed by 0 bases and J by 8 bases, leaving 20 bases between them. The CDR3 DNA sequence: TGCGCCAGCAGCTTGGCCCCCCCAAACAGGGCACAGGGCTACACCTTC. Amino acid sequence: CASSLAPPNRAQGYTF.

The V and J genes are TRBV30 and TRBJ2-3; TRBD2 aligns across 9 bases. There are 18 residues in the CDR3. The V gene end was trimmed by 0 bases and the J gene end by 0 bases; junction bases not matched to a gene: 10. The germline CDR1 and CDR2 sequences are GTSNPN and SVGIG (reference sequence). In nucleotides, the CDR3 is TGTGCCTGGAGTGTTGGGCTAGCGGGGATCACTAGCACAGATACGCAGTATTTT. It is translated as CAWSVGLAGITSTDTQYF.

The chain recombines TRBV7-2 with TRBJ2-7, with 8 bases fitting TRBD2. This CDR3 contains 15 residues. Germline V CDR1 and CDR2: SGHTA, FQGNSA. The ends lost 5 bases at V and 2 bases at J; junction bases unmatched: 8. Written as DNA, the CDR3 is TGTGCCAGCAGCGAATGGGCGGGGGGAACCTACGAGCAGTACTTC. Its translation is CASSEWAGGTYEQYF.

The gene calls are TRBV6-5 and TRBJ1-2; the D is unclear. Trimming pared 0 bases from V and 8 bases from J, leaving 13 bases between. This CDR3 is 14 amino acids long. Germline CDR1 and CDR2: MNHEY and SVGAGI. The DNA of the CDR3 is TGTGCCAGCAGTTACTCCGGACTGCCCATGGGCTACACCTTC. This encodes CASSYSGLPMGYTF.

This rearrangement joins TRBV7-6 to TRBJ2-3, with 11 positions matching TRBD2. V was clipped by 1 base and J by 4 bases; unmatched bases: 7. The germline V gene encodes CDR1 SGHVS and CDR2 FNYEAQ. This CDR3 is 17 amino acids long. CDR3 loop: CASSLVRKTSGADTQYF. CDR3 nucleotides: TGTGCCAGCAGCTTAGTGAGGAAGACTAGCGGGGCAGATACGCAGTATTTT.

The genes are TRBV7-2 and TRBJ2-3, with 7 bases that match TRBD2. CDR1 and CDR2 (germline): SGHTA, FQGNSA. The CDR3 covers 16 residues. The ends lost 1 base at V and 2 bases at J; junction bases unmatched: 6. The chain's CDR3 is CASSLGGGTNTDTQYF. In DNA, the CDR3 is TGTGCCAGCAGCTTAGGGGGGGGGACTAACACAGATACGCAGTATTTT.

This chain uses TRBV29-1 with TRBJ2-1; the match to TRBD2 covers 12 bases. The CDR3 runs 13 residues. Trimming at V came to 5 bases and at J to 6 bases, leaving 2 bases not matched to a gene. Germline CDR1 is SQVTM and CDR2 is ANQGSEA. CDR3 coding DNA: TGCAGCGTTCCGGGACTAGCGGGCAATGAGCAGTTCTTC. Its protein is CSVPGLAGNEQFF.